This TCR beta chain was identified during a study of CD4 and CD8 cells across lung adenocarcinoma regions. The length of the CDR3 is 14 residues. Germline CDR1 and CDR2: SGHTA and FQGNSA. TCRdb reprocessed the PCR reads with MiXCR, giving one entry per CDR3 protein. Altogether under 20,000 distinct CDR3 sequences are present, roughly 51% being singletons, with the ten largest covering around 55%. The patients had localized lung adenocarcinoma, a non-small cell subtype. The sequence came from a female donor with lung adenocarcinoma. The CD4 and CD8 labels of this study may be unreliable. Sequenced: CD8+ T cells from the center of a lung tumor. The chain couples TRBV7-2 to TRBJ2-1; 12 bases agree with TRBD1. The J call could be wrong; TRBJ2-7 is a better fit for the DNA end. The CDR3 reads CASSWDRGQYEQYF. The DNA for the CDR3 is TGTGCCAGCAGCTGGGACAGGGGGCAATACGAGCAGTACTTC.